A single T cell receptor (beta chain) is shown here with its context. A much larger clone sits a single nucleotide away, making a read error possible. TCR beta cDNA was prepared out of roughly 490 ng total RNA by means of a constant-region primer. Slightly modified ARM-PCR, run as three nested multiplex PCR rounds, produced the TCR beta libraries. Use of TRBV1-TRBV30 forward primers with a C-beta reverse primer characterized the first two PCR rounds, which lasted about 10 cycles each. A single record per CDR3 protein comes from TCRdb applying MiXCR to the multiplex PCR reads. The table lists 300,000 to 400,000 distinct CDR3 sequences, less than 70% of them singletons. This entry comes from a study of tumor-infiltrating lymphocytes in primary liver carcinoma. The blood RNA (from unsorted whole blood) was obtained, and germline DNA was also extracted. The V gene's germline CDR1 is MNHNY and CDR2 SVGAGI (reference sequence). The CDR3 runs 14 residues.

The receptor was isolated from a man aged 35 to 55 with primary liver carcinoma and hepatitis B virus infection. Sequencing used peripheral blood. The rearrangement uses TRBV6-6 and TRBJ2-1; tentatively, D is TRBD2 (7 bases). The CDR3 protein is CAGSGGGHSNEQFF. The CDR3 bases are TGTGCCGGCAGTGGGGGGGGACATTCCAATGAGCAGTTCTTC.